The rows below give T cell receptor beta chains drawn from one sample of a study of blood T cell repertoires in COVID-19. Sequenced by immunoSEQ multiplex PCR; TCRdb stores in-frame clones only, minus some. The sample has 120,000 or so clones, roughly 69% seen once. Input material: peripheral blood. The receptor set was obtained from a woman aged 65 to 85 with acute or convalescent COVID-19. Each CDR3 is given with its conserved first and last residue. A D gene is named only where the DNA matches it firmly.

d_gene,v_gene,len,CDR3aa
.,TRBV27,13,CASSLGAHYEQYF
.,TRBV6-5,13,CASSYWQGETQYF
.,TRBV5-1,16,CASSLVPQVMNTEAFF
TRBD1,TRBV28,14,CASYHRGRSEKLFF
TRBD1,TRBV28,16,CVATGQGAMSYNEQFF
TRBD1,TRBV28,12,CASSQGQGGQYF
TRBD1,TRBV19,14,CASSPNRGQDGYTF
TRBD2,TRBV4-1,14,CASSRSGGTDTQYF
TRBD1,TRBV15,15,CATSTHRGPNSPLHF
.,TRBV27,15,CASSLWGTGANVLTF
.,TRBV4-3,13,CASSQDLGHEQFF
TRBD2,TRBV12-5,11,CASGAGGRQYF
TRBD1,TRBV30,15,CAWSIGQGLGDEQFF
TRBD1,TRBV6-5,14,CATYQRQGGETQYF
TRBD2,TRBV19,15,CASSNSGGAYNEQFF
.,TRBV29-1,13,CSVIGTSSYEQYF
.,TRBV18,16,CASSQQSLSGANVLTF
.,TRBV30,17,CAWVSTRAGGSYNEQFF
TRBD1,TRBV6-6,15,CASRRDRVGNQPQHF
.,TRBV6-5,15,CASSPFRTKGQPQHF
.,TRBV9,16,CASSGRGGQGRDTQYF
.,TRBV3-1/TRBV3-2,13,CASSRLWGVDYTF
TRBD1,TRBV3-1/TRBV3-2,13,CASSSSRGVGYTF
TRBD1,TRBV7-9,15,CASSLFDRVGEKLFF
TRBD1,TRBV6-5,15,CASSRGQGLAYEQYF
TRBD2,TRBV7-2,16,CASSPSSGGVYNEQFF
.,TRBV10-3,13,CAISDGGNTEAFF
.,TRBV2,12,CASRTLNQPQHF
.,TRBV11-2,15,CASSLGTRLYNEQFF
TRBD2,TRBV6-2/TRBV6-3,17,CASSYSLSGGSQETQYF
.,TRBV28,13,CASLRGDGNTIYF
.,TRBV15,16,CATSREVGGQQETQYF
.,TRBV19,14,CASSIIGGTDTQYF
.,TRBV7-9,19,CASSSLADRATGYNSPLHF
TRBD1,TRBV18,12,CASSPRGLDAFF
TRBD1,TRBV7-8,15,CASSSYGTGNTEAFF
TRBD1,TRBV7-2,15,CASSLGQGTGNTIYF
.,TRBV6-6,15,CASSYSPSHQETQYF
.,TRBV6-5,13,CASSPGLGLVAFF
TRBD2,TRBV5-6,16,CASSTWTSGEYNEQFF
TRBD1,TRBV7-2,15,CASSTQGARNEKLFF
.,TRBV2,15,CASTLLAVQGNTIYF
.,TRBV6-5,15,CASSYSAQANSPLHF
.,TRBV19,15,CASSPRDIDSYEQYF
TRBD2,TRBV5-1,15,CASSRTSGGYNEQFF
TRBD2,TRBV5-6,17,CASSFWRGSGDYNEQFF
TRBD1,TRBV7-2,15,CASSSGGKEAGELFF
.,TRBV7-9,12,CASGGSQETQYF
.,TRBV9,15,CASSVEWAAYNEQFF
TRBD1,TRBV6-5,14,CASRDRVGTGELFF
.,TRBV10-3,12,CAIRRGHNEQFF
.,TRBV28,16,CASSFVAVLSNQPQHF
.,TRBV28,12,CASSLDRYEQYF